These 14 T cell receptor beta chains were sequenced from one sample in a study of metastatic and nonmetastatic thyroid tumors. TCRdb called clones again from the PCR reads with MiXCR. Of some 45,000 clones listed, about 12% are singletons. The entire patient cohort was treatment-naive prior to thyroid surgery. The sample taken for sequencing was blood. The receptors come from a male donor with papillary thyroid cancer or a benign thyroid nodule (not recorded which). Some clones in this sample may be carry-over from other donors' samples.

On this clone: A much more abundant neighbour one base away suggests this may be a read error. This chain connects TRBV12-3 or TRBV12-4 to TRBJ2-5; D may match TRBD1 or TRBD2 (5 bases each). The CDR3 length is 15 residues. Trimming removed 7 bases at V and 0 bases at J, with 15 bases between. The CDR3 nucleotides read TGTGCCAGCACCTTGGGGGACCTATACCAAGAGACCCAGTACTTC. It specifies CASTLGDLYQETQYF.

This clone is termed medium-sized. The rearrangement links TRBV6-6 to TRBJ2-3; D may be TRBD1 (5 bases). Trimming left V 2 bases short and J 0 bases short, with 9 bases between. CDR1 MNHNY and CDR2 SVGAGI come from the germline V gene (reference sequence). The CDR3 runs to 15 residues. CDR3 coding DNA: TGTGCCAGCAGTTACGCCAGGGCAAGCACAGATACGCAGTATTTT. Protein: CASSYARASTDTQYF.

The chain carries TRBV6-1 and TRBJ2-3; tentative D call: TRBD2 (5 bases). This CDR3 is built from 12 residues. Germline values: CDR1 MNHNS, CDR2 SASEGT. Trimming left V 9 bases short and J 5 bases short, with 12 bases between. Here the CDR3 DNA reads TGTGCCAGTACTAGTCTTGAAGATACGCAGTATTTT. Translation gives CASTSLEDTQYF.

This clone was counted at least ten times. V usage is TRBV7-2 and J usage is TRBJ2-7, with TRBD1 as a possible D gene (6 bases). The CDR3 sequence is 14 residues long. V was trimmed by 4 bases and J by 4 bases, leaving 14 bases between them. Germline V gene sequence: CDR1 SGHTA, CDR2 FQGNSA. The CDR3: CASSSNRAAYEQYF. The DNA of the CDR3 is TGTGCCAGCAGCTCGAACAGGGCGGCGTACGAGCAGTACTTC. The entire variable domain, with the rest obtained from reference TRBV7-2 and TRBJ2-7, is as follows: GAGVSQSPSNKVTEKGKDVELRCDPISGHTALYWYRQSLGQGLEFLIYFQGNSAPDKSGLPSDRFSAERTGGSVSTLTIQRTQQEDSAVYLCASSSNRAAYEQYFGPGTRLTVT.

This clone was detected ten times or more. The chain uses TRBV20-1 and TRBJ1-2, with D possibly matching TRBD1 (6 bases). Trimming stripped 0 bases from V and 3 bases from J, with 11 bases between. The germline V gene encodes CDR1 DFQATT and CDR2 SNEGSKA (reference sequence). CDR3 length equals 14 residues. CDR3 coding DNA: TGCAGTGCTAGAGAGGCAGGGGTGGACTATGGCTACACCTTC. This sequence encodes CSAREAGVDYGYTF.

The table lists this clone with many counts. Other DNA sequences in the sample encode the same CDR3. CDR3 in amino acids: CASSVALAGNEQFF. The CDR3 DNA is TGTGCCAGCAGCGTAGCGCTAGCGGGGAATGAGCAGTTCTTC. V gene TRBV9 combines with J gene TRBJ2-1, with TRBD2 matching over 9 bases. Germline V gene sequence: CDR1 SGDLS, CDR2 YYNGEE. The CDR3 sequence is 14 residues long. V shed 0 bases and J 7 bases; nucleotides not matched to a gene: 2.

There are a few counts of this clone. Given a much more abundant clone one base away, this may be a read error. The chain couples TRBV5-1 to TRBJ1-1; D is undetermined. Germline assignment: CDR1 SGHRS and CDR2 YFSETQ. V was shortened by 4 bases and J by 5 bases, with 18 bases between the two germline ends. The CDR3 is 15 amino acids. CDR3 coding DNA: TGCGCCAGCAGCCCCTCGGGGTGGGCGATGACTGAAGCTTTCTTT. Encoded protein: CASSPSGWAMTEAFF.

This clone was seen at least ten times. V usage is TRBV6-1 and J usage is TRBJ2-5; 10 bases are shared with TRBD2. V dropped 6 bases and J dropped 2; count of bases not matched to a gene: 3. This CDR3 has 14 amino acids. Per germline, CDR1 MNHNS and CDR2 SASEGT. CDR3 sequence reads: CASSPGLAQETQYF. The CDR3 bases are TGTGCCAGCAGCCCGGGACTAGCGCAAGAGACCCAGTACTTC.

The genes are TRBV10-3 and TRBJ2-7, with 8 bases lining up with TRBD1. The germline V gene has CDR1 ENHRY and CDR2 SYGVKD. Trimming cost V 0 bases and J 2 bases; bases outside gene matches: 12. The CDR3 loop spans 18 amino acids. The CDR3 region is CAISESNPGTGLTYEQYF. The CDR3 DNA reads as TGTGCCATCAGTGAGTCGAACCCCGGGACAGGCTTAACCTACGAGCAGTACTTC.

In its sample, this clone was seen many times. CDR3 in amino acids: CAWSVAYEQYF. The DNA for the CDR3 is TGTGCCTGGAGTGTTGCCTACGAGCAGTACTTC. The chain is built from TRBV30 and TRBJ2-7; D uncertain. CDR3 size: 11 residues. Germline values: CDR1 GTSNPN, CDR2 SVGIG (reference sequence). Trimming pared 0 bases from V and 2 bases from J, leaving 2 bases between.

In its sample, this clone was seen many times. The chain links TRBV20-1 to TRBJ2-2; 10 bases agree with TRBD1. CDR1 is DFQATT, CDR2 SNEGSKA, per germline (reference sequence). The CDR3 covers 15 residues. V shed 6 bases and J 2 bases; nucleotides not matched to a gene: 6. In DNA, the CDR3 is TGCAGTGCCAACCGACAGGGGGCTAACACCGGGGAGCTGTTTTTT. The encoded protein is CSANRQGANTGELFF.

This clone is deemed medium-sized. The chain's CDR3 is CASSRSTGESPLHF. The CDR3, as DNA: TGTGCCAGCAGTCGGTCGACAGGGGAGTCACCCCTCCACTTT. V usage is TRBV6-1 and J usage is TRBJ1-6; 8 bases map to TRBD1. V was pared by 5 bases and J by 10 bases, with 7 bases of the junction left unmatched. The CDR3 has 14 residues. The V gene's germline CDR1 is MNHNS and CDR2 SASEGT.

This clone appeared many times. The CDR3 DNA sequence: TGCAGTGCTAGAGATAGGGAGACTGAAAATGAGCAGTTCTTC. Protein product: CSARDRETENEQFF. The chain carries TRBV20-1 and TRBJ2-1; a weak D match, TRBD2 (5 bases). With 0 bases removed from V and 7 bases from J, the gap between germline ends came to 13 bases. The CDR3 runs 14 residues. The germline V gene encodes CDR1 DFQATT and CDR2 SNEGSKA (reference sequence).

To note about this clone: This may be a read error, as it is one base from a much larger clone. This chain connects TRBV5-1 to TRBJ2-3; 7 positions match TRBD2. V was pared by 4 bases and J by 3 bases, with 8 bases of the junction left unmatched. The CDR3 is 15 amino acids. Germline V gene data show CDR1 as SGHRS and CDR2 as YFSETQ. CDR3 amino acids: CASSLAGVRTDTQYF. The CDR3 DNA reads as TGCGCCAGCAGCCTCGCGGGAGTCCGGACAGATACGCAGTATTTT.